These T cell receptor beta chains were read from a single sample in a study of PD-L1 blockade in urothelial cancer. Generated by immunoSEQ multiplex PCR, the TCRdb table keeps only in-frame clones and is missing some. The sample holds about 51,000 clones; around 85% are singletons and the top ten take 16%. Source: PBMCs, taken around atezolizumab (anti-PD-L1) treatment. The receptors here all came from a man in his sixties with urothelial cancer. Each CDR3 is given with its conserved first and last residue. Fields, in order: clone size, J gene, D gene, V gene, CDR3 protein, CDR3 DNA. The D gene is left open where the match is weak. Clone sizes are given selectively: once, few, many, or a class where the clone is expanded.

abundance: NA; j_gene: TRBJ2-5; d_gene: TRBD2; v_gene: TRBV5-1; CDR3aa: CASSWGLAGGRVGETQYF; CDR3nt: TGCGCCAGCAGCTGGGGACTAGCGGGGGGCCGTGTAGGGGAGACCCAGTACTTC
abundance: NA; j_gene: TRBJ2-7; d_gene: NA; v_gene: TRBV6-5; CDR3aa: CASTQGGGIHEQYF; CDR3nt: TGTGCCAGCACCCAGGGAGGGGGGATCCACGAGCAGTACTTC
abundance: NA; j_gene: TRBJ1-2; d_gene: NA; v_gene: TRBV18; CDR3aa: CASSPLIFNYGYTF; CDR3nt: TGTGCCAGCTCACCCTTAATATTCAACTATGGCTACACCTTC
abundance: NA; j_gene: TRBJ1-1; d_gene: NA; v_gene: TRBV18; CDR3aa: CASSPIIGYTEAFF; CDR3nt: TGTGCCAGCTCACCAATTATCGGGTACACTGAAGCTTTCTTT
abundance: NA; j_gene: TRBJ2-7; d_gene: NA; v_gene: TRBV15; CDR3aa: CATSRDLARGYEQYF; CDR3nt: TGTGCCACCAGCAGAGATCTGGCCAGGGGCTACGAGCAGTACTTC
abundance: NA; j_gene: TRBJ2-5; d_gene: TRBD1; v_gene: TRBV27; CDR3aa: CASSLSGQGRGETQYF; CDR3nt: TGTGCCAGCAGTTTATCGGGACAGGGGAGAGGGGAGACCCAGTACTTC
abundance: NA; j_gene: TRBJ1-5; d_gene: NA; v_gene: TRBV2; CDR3aa: CATSHGSNQPQHF; CDR3nt: TGTGCCACCTCGCACGGTTCTAATCAGCCCCAGCATTTT
abundance: NA; j_gene: TRBJ2-1; d_gene: TRBD1; v_gene: TRBV29-1; CDR3aa: CSALGLTGFAEQFF; CDR3nt: TGCAGCGCCCTGGGTCTGACAGGGTTTGCTGAGCAGTTCTTC
abundance: NA; j_gene: TRBJ1-1; d_gene: TRBD1; v_gene: TRBV7-6; CDR3aa: CASSQQGAGSNTEAFF; CDR3nt: TGTGCCAGCAGCCAACAGGGGGCTGGGTCGAACACTGAAGCTTTCTTT
abundance: NA; j_gene: TRBJ1-2; d_gene: NA; v_gene: TRBV11-2; CDR3aa: CASSSRQQRGYGYTF; CDR3nt: TGTGCCAGCAGCTCACGGCAACAGCGAGGGTATGGCTACACCTTC
abundance: NA; j_gene: TRBJ2-1; d_gene: NA; v_gene: TRBV20-1; CDR3aa: CSVGPQEFF; CDR3nt: TGCAGTGTGGGCCCCCAGGAGTTCTTC
abundance: NA; j_gene: TRBJ2-4; d_gene: NA; v_gene: TRBV27; CDR3aa: CASSKTGTIAKNIQYF; CDR3nt: TGTGCCAGCAGTAAAACAGGAACGATAGCCAAAAACATTCAGTACTTC
abundance: NA; j_gene: TRBJ2-1; d_gene: NA; v_gene: TRBV30; CDR3aa: CAWSPSGTLNGEQFF; CDR3nt: TGTGCCTGGAGTCCATCCGGGACTCTGAATGGTGAGCAGTTCTTC
abundance: once; j_gene: TRBJ1-1; d_gene: NA; v_gene: TRBV15; CDR3aa: CATSRPTDREDTEAFF; CDR3nt: TGTGCCACCAGCAGACCAACGGACAGAGAGGACACTGAAGCTTTCTTT
abundance: NA; j_gene: TRBJ2-7; d_gene: TRBD1; v_gene: TRBV12-5; CDR3aa: CASGLATPGQGNSYEQYF; CDR3nt: TGTGCTAGTGGTTTGGCAACCCCGGGACAGGGGAACTCCTACGAGCAGTACTTC
abundance: NA; j_gene: TRBJ1-3; d_gene: NA; v_gene: TRBV18; CDR3aa: CASSPASPGSGNTIYF; CDR3nt: TGTGCCAGCTCACCAGCGAGCCCGGGCTCTGGAAACACCATATATTTT
abundance: NA; j_gene: TRBJ2-3; d_gene: TRBD1; v_gene: TRBV5-1; CDR3aa: CASSTDRVFTDTQYF; CDR3nt: TGCGCCAGCAGCACGGACAGGGTTTTCACAGATACGCAGTATTTT
abundance: NA; j_gene: TRBJ1-1; d_gene: TRBD1; v_gene: TRBV5-1; CDR3aa: CASSLGQGGTEAFF; CDR3nt: TGCGCCAGCAGCTTGGGACAGGGGGGCACTGAAGCTTTCTTT
abundance: NA; j_gene: TRBJ2-1; d_gene: TRBD2; v_gene: TRBV7-3; CDR3aa: CASSLFRGGNEQFF; CDR3nt: TGTGCCAGCAGCTTATTCCGGGGGGGGAATGAGCAGTTCTTC
abundance: NA; j_gene: TRBJ1-1; d_gene: TRBD1; v_gene: TRBV10-3; CDR3aa: CAIRGGLGQQKTEAFF; CDR3nt: TGTGCCATCAGGGGGGGCCTGGGACAGCAGAAGACTGAAGCTTTCTTT
abundance: NA; j_gene: TRBJ2-3; d_gene: NA; v_gene: TRBV7-3; CDR3aa: CASAGPTAASDTQYF; CDR3nt: TGTGCCAGCGCCGGCCCAACAGCGGCCTCAGATACGCAGTATTTT
abundance: NA; j_gene: TRBJ1-1; d_gene: NA; v_gene: TRBV2; CDR3aa: CASKWEPPEAFF; CDR3nt: TGTGCCAGCAAATGGGAGCCTCCTGAAGCTTTCTTT
abundance: NA; j_gene: TRBJ2-2; d_gene: TRBD2; v_gene: TRBV9; CDR3aa: CASSVGRGSQNTGELFF; CDR3nt: TGTGCCAGCAGCGTAGGTCGCGGGAGTCAGAACACCGGGGAGCTGTTTTTT
abundance: NA; j_gene: TRBJ1-5; d_gene: NA; v_gene: TRBV28; CDR3aa: CASREGSGNQPQHF; CDR3nt: TGTGCCAGCAGGGAGGGATCGGGCAATCAGCCCCAGCATTTT
abundance: NA; j_gene: TRBJ2-7; d_gene: NA; v_gene: TRBV15; CDR3aa: CATSRDQGLYEQYF; CDR3nt: TGTGCCACCAGCAGAGATCAGGGCCTGTACGAGCAGTACTTC
abundance: NA; j_gene: TRBJ1-2; d_gene: NA; v_gene: TRBV29-1; CDR3aa: CSVAATSNYGYTF; CDR3nt: TGCAGCGTTGCCGCCACTTCAAACTATGGCTACACCTTC
abundance: once; j_gene: TRBJ2-1; d_gene: NA; v_gene: TRBV7-9; CDR3aa: CASSFRKTLGGGDEQFF; CDR3nt: TGTGCCAGCAGCTTTCGCAAGACCCTCGGAGGTGGGGATGAGCAGTTCTTC
abundance: few; j_gene: TRBJ2-7; d_gene: TRBD1; v_gene: TRBV6-1; CDR3aa: CASSADRDEYEQYF; CDR3nt: TGTGCCAGCAGTGCGGACAGGGACGAGTACGAGCAGTACTTC
abundance: NA; j_gene: TRBJ2-1; d_gene: NA; v_gene: TRBV28; CDR3aa: CASSGSGYNEQFF; CDR3nt: TGTGCCAGCAGCGGTAGCGGATACAATGAGCAGTTCTTC
abundance: NA; j_gene: TRBJ1-4; d_gene: NA; v_gene: TRBV4-1; CDR3aa: CASSRERASTNEKLFF; CDR3nt: TGCGCCAGCAGCCGCGAGAGGGCCTCGACTAATGAAAAACTGTTTTTT
abundance: NA; j_gene: TRBJ1-4; d_gene: TRBD1; v_gene: TRBV19; CDR3aa: CASAQGDGQRGKLFF; CDR3nt: TGTGCCAGTGCGCAGGGGGACGGTCAGAGAGGAAAACTGTTTTTT
abundance: NA; j_gene: TRBJ2-7; d_gene: TRBD1; v_gene: TRBV23-1; CDR3aa: CASSRSYRRGQGCYEQYF; CDR3nt: TGCGCCAGCAGTCGGTCATATCGCCGGGGACAGGGATGCTACGAGCAGTACTTC
abundance: NA; j_gene: TRBJ2-7; d_gene: TRBD2; v_gene: TRBV2; CDR3aa: CASSGGTSGVYEQYF; CDR3nt: TGTGCCAGCAGCGGTGGGACTAGCGGGGTCTACGAGCAGTACTTC
abundance: NA; j_gene: TRBJ2-7; d_gene: TRBD1; v_gene: TRBV27; CDR3aa: CASRTTGTGSYEQYF; CDR3nt: TGTGCCAGCAGGACTACCGGGACAGGGAGTTACGAGCAGTACTTC
abundance: NA; j_gene: TRBJ1-6; d_gene: NA; v_gene: TRBV6-5; CDR3aa: CASSYSSGGYNSPLHF; CDR3nt: TGTGCCAGCAGTTACAGTTCCGGGGGCTATAATTCACCCCTCCACTTT
abundance: once; j_gene: TRBJ2-7; d_gene: NA; v_gene: TRBV13; CDR3aa: CASSFSGQLSYEQYF; CDR3nt: TGTGCCAGCAGCTTTTCCGGACAGCTAAGCTACGAGCAGTACTTC
abundance: NA; j_gene: TRBJ1-6; d_gene: TRBD1; v_gene: TRBV7-9; CDR3aa: CASSVPGGENSPLHF; CDR3nt: TGTGCCAGCAGCGTTCCAGGGGGCGAGAATTCACCCCTCCACTTT
abundance: NA; j_gene: TRBJ1-1; d_gene: NA; v_gene: TRBV11-3; CDR3aa: CASSLGGFMNTEAFF; CDR3nt: TGTGCCAGCAGCTTAGGCGGCTTCATGAACACTGAAGCTTTCTTT
abundance: NA; j_gene: TRBJ1-3; d_gene: NA; v_gene: TRBV7-2; CDR3aa: CASSLVPGSGNTIYF; CDR3nt: TGTGCCAGCAGCTTAGTCCCAGGCTCTGGAAACACCATATATTTT
abundance: few; j_gene: TRBJ1-2; d_gene: NA; v_gene: TRBV28; CDR3aa: CASSLEVQGWTF; CDR3nt: TGTGCCAGCAGTTTAGAGGTCCAGGGTTGGACCTTC
abundance: NA; j_gene: TRBJ2-1; d_gene: TRBD2; v_gene: TRBV11-1; CDR3aa: CTSSLTLAGEQFF; CDR3nt: TGTACCAGCAGCTTAACGTTAGCGGGGGAGCAGTTCTTC
abundance: NA; j_gene: TRBJ1-6; d_gene: NA; v_gene: TRBV4-2; CDR3aa: CASSSGIQLSPLHF; CDR3nt: TGTGCCAGCAGCTCGGGAATCCAACTTTCACCCCTCCACTTT
abundance: once; j_gene: TRBJ2-2; d_gene: TRBD2; v_gene: TRBV7-8; CDR3aa: CASSLRLAGGELFF; CDR3nt: TGTGCCAGCAGCTTGCGTCTAGCGGGCGGGGAGCTGTTTTTT
abundance: NA; j_gene: TRBJ2-1; d_gene: NA; v_gene: TRBV7-2; CDR3aa: CASSVLWGRNNEQFF; CDR3nt: TGTGCCAGCAGCGTTCTGTGGGGGCGGAACAATGAGCAGTTCTTC
abundance: NA; j_gene: TRBJ1-6; d_gene: NA; v_gene: TRBV6-1; CDR3aa: CASRGEFSYNSPLHF; CDR3nt: TGTGCCAGCAGAGGAGAATTCTCCTATAATTCACCCCTCCACTTT
abundance: NA; j_gene: TRBJ1-5; d_gene: TRBD1; v_gene: TRBV6-1; CDR3aa: CASSEPGQGYQPQHF; CDR3nt: TGTGCCAGCAGTGAACCTGGACAGGGCTATCAGCCCCAGCATTTT
abundance: NA; j_gene: TRBJ2-3; d_gene: TRBD2; v_gene: TRBV11-1; CDR3aa: CASSQTSGGARSDTQYF; CDR3nt: TGTGCCAGCAGCCAGACTAGCGGGGGGGCCCGCTCAGATACGCAGTATTTT